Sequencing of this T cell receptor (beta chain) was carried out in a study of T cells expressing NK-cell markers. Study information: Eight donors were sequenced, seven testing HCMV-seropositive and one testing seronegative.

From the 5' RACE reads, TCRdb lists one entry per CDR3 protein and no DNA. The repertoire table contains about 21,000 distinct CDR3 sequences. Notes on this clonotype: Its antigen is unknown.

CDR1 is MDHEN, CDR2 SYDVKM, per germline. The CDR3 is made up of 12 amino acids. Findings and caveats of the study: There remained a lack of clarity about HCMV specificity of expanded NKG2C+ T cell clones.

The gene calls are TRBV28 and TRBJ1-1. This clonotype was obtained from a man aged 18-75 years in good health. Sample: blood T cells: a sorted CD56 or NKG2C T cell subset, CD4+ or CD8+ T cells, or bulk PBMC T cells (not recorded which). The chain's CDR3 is CASSNQGPEAFF.